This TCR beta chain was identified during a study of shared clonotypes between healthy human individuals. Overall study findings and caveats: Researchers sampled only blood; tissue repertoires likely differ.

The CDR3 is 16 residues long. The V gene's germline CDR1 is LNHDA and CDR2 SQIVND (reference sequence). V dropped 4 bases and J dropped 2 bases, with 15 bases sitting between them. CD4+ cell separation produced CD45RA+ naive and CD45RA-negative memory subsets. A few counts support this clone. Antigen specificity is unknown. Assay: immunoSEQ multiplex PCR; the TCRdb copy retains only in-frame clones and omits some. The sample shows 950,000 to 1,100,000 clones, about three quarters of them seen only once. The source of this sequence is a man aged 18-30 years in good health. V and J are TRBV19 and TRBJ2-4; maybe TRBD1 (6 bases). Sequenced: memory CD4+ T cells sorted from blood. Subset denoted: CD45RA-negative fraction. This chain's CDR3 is CASSTDRLSSKNIQYF. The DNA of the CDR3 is TGTGCCAGTAGTACCGACAGGCTATCGTCCAAAAACATTCAGTACTTC.